This passage covers 25 T cell receptor beta chains from one sample sequenced in a study of vaccination effects on CD4 cells after COVID-19. Clones were sequenced by immunoSEQ multiplex PCR, and TCRdb holds only the in-frame ones, with some missing. Of 25,000 to 30,000 clones listed, 74% were seen once; the top ten hold about 14%. Antigens for these TCRs are unknown. Viral peptide pool expansion of antigen-specific CD4+ T cells preceded sequencing in the ViraFEST assay. The authors isolated CD4+ T cells after around 10 days of culture. Two doses of either BNT162b2 or mRNA-1273 were given to each participant. Sequenced here: CD4+ T cells from PBMCs cultured with HCoV-229E spike peptides, sampled after COVID-19 vaccination. These receptors were taken from a human donor who received a COVID-19 vaccine.

The J gene is TRBJ1-1, the V gene TRBV7-8; 7 nucleotides agree with TRBD1. The junction had 5 bases not matched to a gene; V was cut back by 4 bases and J by 3 bases. Germline-derived CDR1 and CDR2 are SGHVS and FQNEAQ. The CDR3 runs 14 residues. The CDR3: CASSSQGTYTEAFF. As DNA, the CDR3 is TGTGCCAGCAGCTCACAGGGGACCTACACTGAAGCTTTCTTT.

The gene calls are TRBV10-3 and TRBJ1-5, with D possibly being TRBD1 (5 bases). This CDR3 region has 12 residues. V gave up 8 bases and J gave up 5 bases, with 10 bases separating them. Germline loops: CDR1 ENHRY, CDR2 SYGVKD. CDR3 region: CAISTVDQPQHF. The DNA of the CDR3 is TGTGCCATCTCGACAGTCGATCAGCCCCAGCATTTT.

The chain employs TRBV24-1 and TRBJ1-3, with D hard to call. The CDR3 extends over 14 amino acids. Germline-derived CDR1 and CDR2 are KGHDR and SFDVKD. Deletions cut 6 bases from V and 4 bases from J, with 12 bases between. CDR3 sequence: CATSPSTDGNTIYF. CDR3 in DNA: TGTGCCACCAGTCCCTCGACGGACGGAAACACCATATATTTT.

CDR3 coding DNA: TGTGCCAGCAGCTCCCGATACAGGGCGAGGGACACTGAAGCTTTCTTT. This codes for CASSSRYRARDTEAFF. The chain couples TRBV7-8 to TRBJ1-1; D perhaps matches TRBD1 (6 bases). V dropped 4 bases and J dropped 3 bases, with 18 bases sitting between them. The CDR3 runs 16 residues. Per germline, CDR1 SGHVS and CDR2 FQNEAQ.

The chain employs TRBV7-4 and TRBJ1-2, with 8 bases fitting TRBD1. Germline assignment: CDR1 SGHVT and CDR2 SQSDAQ. Losses at the gene ends were 5 bases for V and 2 bases for J; bases not matched to a gene: 10. This CDR3 comprises 16 residues. For the CDR3, the DNA is TGTGCCAGCAGCCAACGTTGGGACAGGAAAAACTATGGCTACACCTTC. Its translation is CASSQRWDRKNYGYTF. The whole variable domain, filled in from reference TRBV7-4 and TRBJ1-2, reads GAGVSQSPRYKVAKRGRDVALRCDSISGHVTLYWYRQTLGQGSEVLTYSQSDAQRDKSGRPSGRFSAERPERSVSTLKIQRTEQGDSAVYLCASSQRWDRKNYGYTFGSGTRLTVV.

By share of the sample, this clone is large (0.1 to 1%). The chain uses TRBV6-6 and TRBJ1-1; D is uncertain. CDR1 is MNHNY and CDR2 is SVGAGI in the germline V gene (reference sequence). V lost 2 bases to trimming and J lost 6 bases, with 16 bases between them. This CDR3 is built from 15 residues. CDR3 region: CASSYESPRLAEAFF. As DNA, the CDR3 is TGTGCCAGCAGTTACGAATCACCCCGCCTCGCTGAAGCTTTCTTT.

The chain carries TRBV14 and TRBJ2-3, with 8 bases fitting TRBD1. The CDR3 has 17 residues. Germline CDR1 and CDR2: SGHDN and FVKESK. V gave up 4 bases and J gave up 1 base; unmatched junction bases: 10. The CDR3 bases are TGTGCCAGCAGCCCCGGGACAGGAGGGTGGGGCACAGATACGCAGTATTTT. It codes for CASSPGTGGWGTDTQYF.

The V and J genes are TRBV15 and TRBJ1-2, with D uncertain. Looked up from germline, CDR1 is LNHNV and CDR2 is YYDKDF (reference sequence). CDR3 length: 13 residues. V lost 5 bases, J lost 4 bases, and 11 bases lay in between. The CDR3 here is CATSPPPGYGYTF. CDR3 nucleotides: TGTGCCACCAGCCCCCCTCCAGGCTATGGCTACACCTTC.

The V call is TRBV5-1, the J call TRBJ2-2, with D perhaps TRBD1 (5 bases). The CDR3 runs to 18 residues. CDR1 and CDR2 (germline): SGHRS, YFSETQ. V was trimmed by 6 bases and J by 2 bases, leaving 23 bases between them. CDR3 region: CASTPLGTIGANTGELFF. The CDR3 DNA is TGCGCCAGCACCCCCCTCGGCACCATAGGGGCCAACACCGGGGAGCTGTTTTTT.

J is TRBJ2-7 and V is TRBV18, with D perhaps TRBD1 (6 bases). V dropped 1 base and J dropped 6 bases, with 16 bases sitting between them. The CDR3 is made up of 15 amino acids. Germline assignment: CDR1 KGHSH and CDR2 LQKENI. The CDR3 DNA follows: TGTGCCAGCTCACCACGGGGGCTTTGGGATAGCGAGCAGTACTTC. Amino acid sequence: CASSPRGLWDSEQYF.

V is TRBV24-1 and J is TRBJ2-1; D is perhaps TRBD2 (6 bases). Trimming stripped 12 bases from V and 5 bases from J, with 13 bases between. Germline V CDR1 and CDR2: KGHDR, SFDVKD. The CDR3 has 12 amino acids. The CDR3 nucleotides read TGTGCCCCCTTAGCGGACCACAATGAGCAGTTCTTC. As protein: CAPLADHNEQFF.

This clone has a single count. The J gene is TRBJ1-1, the V gene TRBV2; 7 bases are a match to TRBD1. Looked up from germline, CDR1 is SNHLY and CDR2 is FYNNEI. This CDR3 contains 14 residues. Unmatched junction bases numbered 9, after V lost 7 bases and J lost 4 bases. CDR3 sequence (DNA): TGTGCCAGCAAACTATCGACAGGGCCCACTGAAGCTTTCTTT. Amino acid sequence: CASKLSTGPTEAFF.

The chain is built from TRBV6-5 and TRBJ1-1; D gene ambiguous. The CDR3 contains 13 residues. Deletions cut 6 bases from V and 0 bases from J, with 8 bases between. The germline V gene encodes CDR1 MNHEY and CDR2 SVGAGI. The CDR3 is CASRAGMNTEAFF. Written as DNA, the CDR3 is TGTGCCAGCAGGGCGGGAATGAACACTGAAGCTTTCTTT.

The chain recombines TRBV29-1 with TRBJ1-4; weak D call: TRBD1 (5 bases). V lost 5 bases to trimming and J lost 8 bases, with 15 bases between them. CDR1 and CDR2 (germline): SQVTM, ANQGSEA. This CDR3 is built from 13 residues. Here the CDR3 reads CSVRGDFWEKLFF. The DNA for the CDR3 is TGCAGCGTTCGAGGGGATTTCTGGGAAAAACTGTTTTTT.

The chain's CDR3 is CATRAWQSSYEQYF. The CDR3, as DNA: TGTGCCACTAGGGCGTGGCAAAGCTCCTACGAGCAGTACTTC. The chain employs TRBV6-5 and TRBJ2-7; D remains unclear. CDR1 MNHEY and CDR2 SVGAGI come from the germline V gene. V lost 10 bases and J 0 bases, leaving 16 bases between the germline ends. The CDR3 consists of 14 residues.

The chain uses TRBV20-1 and TRBJ2-1; the D is unclear. Trimming pared 5 bases from V and 6 bases from J, leaving 8 bases between. Per the germline V gene, CDR1 is DFQATT and CDR2 is SNEGSKA (reference sequence). This CDR3 comprises 11 residues. The chain's CDR3 is CSAGRINEQFF. CDR3 in DNA: TGCAGTGCTGGCCGCATCAATGAGCAGTTCTTC.

The chain is built from TRBV9 and TRBJ1-1; D uncertain. The V gene lost 6 bases and the J gene lost 1 base, with 10 bases spanning the gap. Germline lookup yields CDR1 SGDLS and CDR2 YYNGEE. The CDR3 contains 13 residues. Written as DNA, the CDR3 is TGTGCCAGCACCGCACTTAGGAACACTGAAGCTTTCTTT. This encodes CASTALRNTEAFF.

The chain has TRBV18 and TRBJ1-4, with D possibly being TRBD1 (5 bases). The CDR3 extends over 14 amino acids. The ends were cut back, 3 bases at V and 8 bases at J, with 13 bases in the middle. The germline V gene encodes CDR1 KGHSH and CDR2 LQKENI. The DNA for the CDR3 is TGTGCCAGCTCACCGACAGCGGGAGAAGAAAAACTGTTTTTT. It yields the protein CASSPTAGEEKLFF.

The chain has TRBV5-1 and TRBJ2-2; 7 bases are shared with TRBD2. J lost 7 bases, V lost 1 base, and 7 bases had no gene match. Per germline, CDR1 SGHRS and CDR2 YFSETQ. CDR3 length: 15 residues. CDR3 coding DNA: TGCGCCAGCAGCTTGCTTCTAGCGGCCGACGGGGAGCTGTTTTTT. This codes for CASSLLLAADGELFF.

The V call is TRBV21-1, the J call TRBJ2-7; the table calls TRBD1, which could not be checked here. TRBV21-1 is shown as a pseudogene. This CDR3 has 17 residues. The CDR3: CASSKRGIGTGSHEQYF. In nucleotides, the CDR3 is TGTGCCAGCAGCAAACGAGGTATCGGGACAGGGTCCCACGAGCAGTACTTC.

This CDR3 reads CASSLAGTHYNSPLHF. In DNA, the CDR3 is TGCGCCAGCAGCTTGGCCGGGACACACTATAATTCACCCCTCCACTTT. The chain joins TRBV5-1 to TRBJ1-6; a weak D match, TRBD1 (6 bases). Per the germline V gene, CDR1 is SGHRS and CDR2 is YFSETQ. The CDR3 has 16 amino acids. V lost 0 bases to trimming and J lost 3 bases, with 10 bases between them.

J is TRBJ2-2 and V is TRBV6-1; D not resolved. V lost 3 bases, J lost 5 bases, and 7 bases lay in between. CDR1 is MNHNS, CDR2 SASEGT, per germline. The CDR3 has 13 amino acids. CDR3 in DNA: TGTGCCAGCAGTGATTCTCATACCGGGGAGCTGTTTTTT. Its protein is CASSDSHTGELFF.

The gene calls are TRBV7-9 and TRBJ1-1, with D perhaps matching TRBD1 (6 bases). Germline CDR1 and CDR2: SEHNR and FQNEAQ (reference sequence). The V end was cut by 5 bases, the J end by 3 bases, with 13 bases between. The CDR3 runs to 14 residues. The CDR3 bases are TGTGCCAGCAGCCCACAGGGAAGCGACACTGAAGCTTTCTTT. Amino acids: CASSPQGSDTEAFF.

This chain's CDR3 is CASSIGLTSGSGETQYF. Here the CDR3 DNA reads TGTGCCAGTAGTATAGGCCTGACTAGCGGGAGTGGTGAGACCCAGTACTTC. The chain joins TRBV19 to TRBJ2-5, with TRBD2 matching 12 bases. CDR1 and CDR2 (germline): LNHDA, SQIVND (reference sequence). After removal of 1 base from V and 5 bases from J, the junction contained 8 bases not matched to a gene. The CDR3 extends over 17 amino acids.

The chain carries TRBV3-1 (or the pseudogene TRBV3-2) and TRBJ1-5; D gene uncertain. This CDR3 spans 14 amino acids. Germline CDR1 is LGHDT and CDR2 is YNNKEL (reference sequence). Trimming pared 0 bases from V and 4 bases from J, leaving 7 bases between. The CDR3 bases are TGTGCCAGCAGCCAAGACAGTACTAATCAGCCCCAGCATTTT. Translating it yields CASSQDSTNQPQHF.